Sequencing of this TCR beta chain was carried out in a study of human versus mouse CDR3 diversity and MHC coevolution. On the study more broadly: Reported immunoSEQ sensitivity was one in 200,000 T cells, with reduced amplification bias.

The germline gives CDR1 SGHAT, CDR2 FQNNGV. V was trimmed by 1 base and J by 7 bases, leaving 20 bases between them. The CDR3 contains 16 residues. As concerns this clone: Its antigen is not known.

General study results and limits: On average, humans showed more CDR3 deletions and insertions than mice.

TCRdb's copy holds only in-frame clones and misses some; the assay was immunoSEQ multiplex PCR. The sample has 50,000 to 70,000 clones; about 93% are singletons. The sample taken for sequencing was naive CD4+ T cells from blood. Subset indicated: CD45RO-negative CD62L-positive naive CD4 T cells. The V gene is TRBV11-2, the J gene TRBJ2-7; D possibly corresponds to TRBD2 (6 bases). This sequence was found in a person between 55 and 70 years old in good health. CDR3: CASSLVGAGLAYEQYF. For the CDR3, the DNA is TGTGCCAGCAGCTTAGTTGGGGCGGGCCTAGCGTATGAGCAGTACTTC. Drawing the rest from reference TRBV11-2 and TRBJ2-7, the complete variable domain is EAGVAQSPRYKIIEKRQSVAFWCNPISGHATLYWYQQILGQGPKLLIQFQNNGVVDDSQLPKDRFSAERLKGVDSTLKIQPAKLEDSAVYLCASSLVGAGLAYEQYFGPGTRLTVT.